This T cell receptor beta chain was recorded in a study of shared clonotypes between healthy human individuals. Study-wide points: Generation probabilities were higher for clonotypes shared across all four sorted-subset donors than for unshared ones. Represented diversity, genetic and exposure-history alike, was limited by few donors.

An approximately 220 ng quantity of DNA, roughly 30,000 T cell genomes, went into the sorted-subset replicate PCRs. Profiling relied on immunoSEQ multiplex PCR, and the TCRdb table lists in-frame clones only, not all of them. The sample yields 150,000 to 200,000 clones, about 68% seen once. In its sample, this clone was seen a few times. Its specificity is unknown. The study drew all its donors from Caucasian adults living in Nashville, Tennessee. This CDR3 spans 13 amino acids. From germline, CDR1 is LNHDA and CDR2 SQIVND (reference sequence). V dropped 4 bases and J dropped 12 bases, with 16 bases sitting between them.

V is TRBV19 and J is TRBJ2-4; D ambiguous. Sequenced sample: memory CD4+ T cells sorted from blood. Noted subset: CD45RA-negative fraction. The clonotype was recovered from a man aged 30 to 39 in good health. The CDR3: CASSKVGKDDQYF. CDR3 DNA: TGTGCCAGTAGTAAAGTGGGGAAGGATGATCAGTACTTC.